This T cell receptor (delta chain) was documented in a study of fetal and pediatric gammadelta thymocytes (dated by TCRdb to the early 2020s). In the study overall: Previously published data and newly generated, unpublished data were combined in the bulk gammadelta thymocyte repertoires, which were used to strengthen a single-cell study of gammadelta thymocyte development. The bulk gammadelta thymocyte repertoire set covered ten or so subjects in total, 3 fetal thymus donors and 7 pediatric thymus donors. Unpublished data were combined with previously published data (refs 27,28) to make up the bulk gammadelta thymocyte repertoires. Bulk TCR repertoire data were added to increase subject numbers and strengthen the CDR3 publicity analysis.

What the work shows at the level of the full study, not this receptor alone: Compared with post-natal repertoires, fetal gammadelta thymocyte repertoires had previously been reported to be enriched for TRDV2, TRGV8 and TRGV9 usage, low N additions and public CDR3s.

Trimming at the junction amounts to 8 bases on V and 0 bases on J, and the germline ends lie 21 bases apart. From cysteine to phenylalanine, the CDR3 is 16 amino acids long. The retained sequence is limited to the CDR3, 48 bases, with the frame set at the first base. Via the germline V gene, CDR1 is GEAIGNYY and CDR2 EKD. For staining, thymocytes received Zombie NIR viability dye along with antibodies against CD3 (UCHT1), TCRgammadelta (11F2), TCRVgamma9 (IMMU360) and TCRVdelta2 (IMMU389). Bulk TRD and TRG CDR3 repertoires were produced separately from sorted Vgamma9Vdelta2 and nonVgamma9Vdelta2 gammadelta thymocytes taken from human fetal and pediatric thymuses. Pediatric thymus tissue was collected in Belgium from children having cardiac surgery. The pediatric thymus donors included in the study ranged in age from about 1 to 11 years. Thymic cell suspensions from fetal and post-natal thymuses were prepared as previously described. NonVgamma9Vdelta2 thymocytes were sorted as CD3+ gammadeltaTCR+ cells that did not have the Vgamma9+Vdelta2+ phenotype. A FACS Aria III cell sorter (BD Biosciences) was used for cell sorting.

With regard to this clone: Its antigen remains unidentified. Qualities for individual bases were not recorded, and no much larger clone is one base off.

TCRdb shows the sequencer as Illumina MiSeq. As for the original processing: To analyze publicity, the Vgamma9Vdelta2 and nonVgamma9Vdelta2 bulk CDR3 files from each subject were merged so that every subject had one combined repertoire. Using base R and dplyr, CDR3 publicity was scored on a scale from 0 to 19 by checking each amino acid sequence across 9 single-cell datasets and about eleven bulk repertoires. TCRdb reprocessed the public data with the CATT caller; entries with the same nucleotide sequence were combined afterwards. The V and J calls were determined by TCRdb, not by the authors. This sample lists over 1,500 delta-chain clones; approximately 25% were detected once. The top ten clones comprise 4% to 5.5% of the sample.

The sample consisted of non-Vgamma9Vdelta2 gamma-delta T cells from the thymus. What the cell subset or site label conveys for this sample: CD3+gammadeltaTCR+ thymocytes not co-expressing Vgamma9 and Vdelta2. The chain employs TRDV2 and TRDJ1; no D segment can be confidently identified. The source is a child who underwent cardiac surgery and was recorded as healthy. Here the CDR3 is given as CALGRLRAPYTDKLIF. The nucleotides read TGTGCCTTAGGACGGCTGAGGGCCCCGTACACCGATAAACTCATCTTT.